The 20 T cell receptor beta chains presented below share a single source sample, sequenced in a study of OX40 agonist ivuxolimab in advanced cancers. Libraries were prepared by immunoSEQ multiplex PCR; TCRdb keeps only in-frame clonotypes and omits some of them. The sample includes 68,000 or so clones, 75% to 85% seen only once; the top ten take approximately 1.4%. This specimen consisted of CD4+ or CD8+ T cells sorted from blood, obtained in a trial of the OX40 agonist ivuxolimab. The receptors stem from an adult with an advanced solid tumor such as melanoma, head and neck, liver or kidney cancer.

This CDR3 is CASSWGQTQYF. CDR3 coding DNA: TGTGCCAGCAGTTGGGGGCAGACGCAGTATTTT. This chain uses TRBV2 with TRBJ2-3, with D perhaps TRBD1 (6 bases). Trimming shortened V by 5 bases and J by 9 bases, and 9 bases separated the two germline ends. The germline gives CDR1 SNHLY, CDR2 FYNNEI. The CDR3 loop spans 11 amino acids.

V and J are TRBV7-7 and TRBJ2-5, with TRBD2 identical over 11 bases. The CDR3 loop spans 14 amino acids. The J segment lost 5 bases and the V segment lost 1 base, leaving 0 bases of the junction unmatched. Per germline, CDR1 SSHAT and CDR2 FNYEAQ (reference sequence). CDR3 residues: CASSLGLAGETQYF. CDR3 bases: TGTGCCAGCAGCTTAGGACTAGCGGGGGAGACCCAGTACTTC.

The CDR3 is CASSLKPTDTQYF. Here the CDR3 DNA reads TGTGCCAGCAGCTTGAAACCCACAGATACGCAGTATTTT. The chain carries TRBV5-6 and TRBJ2-3, with D uncertain. CDR1 is SGHDT, CDR2 YYEEEE, per germline. The CDR3 spans 13 residues. Trimming took off 1 base at V and 2 bases at J, with 5 bases between the two ends.

The rearrangement links TRBV21-1 to TRBJ2-4; the D call in the table, TRBD1, was not verified against the DNA. TRBV21-1 is tagged as a pseudogene. This CDR3 is built from 17 residues. CDR3 nucleotides: TGTGCCAGCAGCAAAGTTGTCAGGGGAATAGCCAAAAACATTCAGTACTTC. This encodes CASSKVVRGIAKNIQYF.

The chain uses TRBV25-1 and TRBJ1-2; 9 positions agree with TRBD1. Germline V CDR1 and CDR2: MGHDK, SYGVNS. The CDR3 runs to 12 residues. Trimming cost V 5 bases and J 7 bases; bases outside gene matches: 2. The chain's CDR3 is CASSRTGVGYTF. CDR3 DNA sequence: TGTGCCAGCAGTCGGACAGGGGTTGGCTACACCTTC.

CDR3 in DNA: TGTGCCAGCAGTCGGGGCACCGATAATTCACCCCTCCACTTT. It translates to CASSRGTDNSPLHF. The rearrangement joins TRBV6-5 to TRBJ1-6; D may be TRBD1 (5 bases). Germline V gives CDR1 MNHEY, CDR2 SVGAGI. This CDR3 has 14 residues. V was shortened by 5 bases and J by 5 bases, with 10 bases between the two germline ends.

The J gene is TRBJ1-1, the V gene TRBV6-5; D unresolved. CDR3 length: 14 amino acids. The V end lost 0 bases, the J end lost 7 bases, and 12 bases lay between the germline ends. Germline values: CDR1 MNHEY, CDR2 SVGAGI. The CDR3 DNA is TGTGCCAGCAGTTACTCAGGTTCAAGGGTTGAAGCTTTCTTT. The encoded protein is CASSYSGSRVEAFF.

The chain links TRBV6-5 to TRBJ2-7, with 8 nucleotides matching TRBD1. The V segment lost 5 bases and the J segment 6 bases; nucleotides outside the gene matches: 0. CDR1 is MNHEY and CDR2 is SVGAGI in the germline V gene. There are 11 residues in the CDR3. The CDR3 DNA follows: TGTGCCAGCAGTGGGACAGGCGAGCAGTACTTC. Its translation is CASSGTGEQYF.

This chain joins TRBV19 and TRBJ2-6; D gene ambiguous. Germline V CDR1 and CDR2: LNHDA, SQIVND (reference sequence). The CDR3 runs 15 residues. V dropped 3 bases and J dropped 2 bases, with 8 bases sitting between them. The CDR3 protein is CASSIYGPGANVLTF. The CDR3 DNA reads TGTGCCAGTAGTATTTATGGACCTGGGGCCAACGTCCTGACTTTC.

V is TRBV2 and J is TRBJ2-1; 7 nucleotides align to TRBD1. The ends lost 5 bases at V and 0 bases at J; junction bases unmatched: 10. CDR1 SNHLY and CDR2 FYNNEI come from the germline V gene. This CDR3 has 17 amino acids. The chain's CDR3 is CASSFDRDRGSYNEQFF. CDR3 bases: TGTGCCAGCAGTTTCGACCGGGACAGAGGCTCCTACAATGAGCAGTTCTTC.

There are a few counts of this clone. The rearrangement uses TRBV19 and TRBJ2-1; 7 bases are a match to TRBD1. Germline CDR1 is LNHDA and CDR2 is SQIVND (reference sequence). The CDR3 is 16 residues long. After removal of 4 bases from V and 5 bases from J, the junction contained 11 bases not matched to a gene. DNA of the CDR3: TGTGCCAGTAGTAGCCCGACAGGGTCGGCGGACAATGAGCAGTTCTTC. It codes for CASSSPTGSADNEQFF.

The chain recombines TRBV7-9 with TRBJ2-5; TRBD2 matches at 9 bases. The closer fit of TRBJ2-7 to the DNA end suggests the J call may be wrong. This CDR3 has 14 amino acids. Germline V gives CDR1 SEHNR, CDR2 FQNEAQ (reference sequence). The CDR3 spells CASSSSGVSYEQYF. The DNA for the CDR3 is TGTGCCAGCAGCTCTAGCGGGGTATCTTACGAGCAGTACTTC.

The chain carries TRBV2 and TRBJ1-6; D perhaps matches TRBD1 (6 bases). The CDR3 covers 15 residues. CDR1 and CDR2 (germline): SNHLY, FYNNEI. V lost 8 bases and J lost 9, with 20 bases in between. CDR3 amino acids: CASSRGGLLGSPLHF. The CDR3 DNA is TGTGCCAGCTCTCGGGGGGGGCTGTTGGGTTCACCCCTCCACTTT.

The chain has TRBV25-1 and TRBJ1-2, with 7 bases that match TRBD1. The junction had 3 bases not matched to a gene; V was cut back by 1 base and J by 7 bases. This CDR3 contains 13 residues. Germline loops: CDR1 MGHDK, CDR2 SYGVNS. CDR3: CASSEFQGGGYTF. In DNA, the CDR3 is TGTGCCAGCAGTGAATTTCAGGGGGGTGGCTACACCTTC.

CDR3 nucleotides: TGTGCCAGCAGCTCCGGACTGAACACTGAAGCTTTCTTT. It specifies CASSSGLNTEAFF. The genes are TRBV11-2 and TRBJ1-1; D is ambiguous. Germline CDR1 and CDR2: SGHAT and FQNNGV. With 4 bases removed from V and 0 bases from J, the gap between germline ends came to 6 bases. CDR3 length: 13 amino acids.

This clone has just one count. The rearrangement links TRBV6-6 to TRBJ1-3; no definite D call. V was pared by 3 bases and J by 1 base, with 13 bases between. CDR1 is MNHNY, CDR2 SVGAGI, per germline (reference sequence). This CDR3 comprises 16 residues. The CDR3 sequence: CASSYLVSGSGNTIYF. CDR3 DNA: TGTGCCAGCAGTTATCTCGTATCTGGTTCTGGAAACACCATATATTTT.

This chain joins TRBV11-2 and TRBJ1-5; D possibly corresponds to TRBD1 (6 bases). The CDR3 has 15 amino acids. Per germline, CDR1 SGHAT and CDR2 FQNNGV. Trimming took 5 bases from V and 8 from J, leaving 19 bases between them. The CDR3: CASSQGRGGLEPQHF. Written as DNA, the CDR3 is TGTGCCAGCAGCCAAGGCAGGGGAGGTTTGGAGCCCCAGCATTTT.

This chain links TRBV27 with TRBJ2-1; 14 bases are shared with TRBD2. This CDR3 comprises 18 residues. After removal of 2 bases from V and 9 bases from J, the junction contained 12 bases not matched to a gene. Per the germline V gene, CDR1 is MNHEY and CDR2 is SMNVEV (reference sequence). The chain's CDR3 is CASSLNAPRLAGGFEQFF. In nucleotides, the CDR3 is TGTGCCAGCAGTTTAAATGCCCCCAGACTAGCGGGGGGGTTTGAGCAGTTCTTC.

The gene calls are TRBV19 and TRBJ2-2; no firm D call. CDR3 length equals 15 residues. Germline lookup yields CDR1 LNHDA and CDR2 SQIVND (reference sequence). The V end lost 8 bases, the J end lost 1 base, and 14 bases lay between the germline ends. CDR3 bases: TGTGCCAGTCGGAGCCCTGGACGGAACACCGGGGAGCTGTTTTTT. This gives the protein CASRSPGRNTGELFF. The full variable domain, in which reference TRBV19 and TRBJ2-2 provide the parts outside the CDR3, is DGGITQSPKYLFRKEGQNVTLSCEQNLNHDAMYWYRQDPGQGLRLIYYSQIVNDFQKGDIAEGYSVSREKKESFPLTVTSAQKNPTAFYLCASRSPGRNTGELFFGEGSRLTVL.

The chain links TRBV28 to TRBJ1-1; D might be TRBD1 (5 bases). V gave up 7 bases and J gave up 3 bases, with 18 bases separating them. The CDR3 totals 15 residues. Germline values: CDR1 MDHEN, CDR2 SYDVKM. The CDR3 region has the DNA TGTGCCAGCACCTCGCGGGGGGGTGGGGACACTGAAGCTTTCTTT. Residues: CASTSRGGGDTEAFF.